A single TCR beta chain is shown here with its context. CDR1 is SEHNR, CDR2 FQNEAQ, per germline (reference sequence). Losses at the gene ends were 4 bases for V and 14 bases for J; bases not matched to a gene: 6. The CDR3 length is 12 residues. This entry belongs to a study of human T cells and chemical hapten exposure. Study as a whole: A roughly 2 cm by roughly 2 cm inner upper arm patch received 2% DPC for sensitization.

Individual cDNA molecules (in the library) carried attached unique molecular identifiers. MiXCR, applied by TCRdb to the RACE reads, yields one record per CDR3 protein. The sample has approximately 82,000 distinct CDR3 sequences, around 6.7% seen once. The time point here: patch test 2, 6 weeks after DPC sensitization. Sample treatment: therapeutic diphenylcyclopropenone sensitization with weekly scalp DPC. The gene calls are TRBV7-9 and TRBJ1-2; 11 nucleotides align to TRBD1. This specimen was whole blood, taken in connection with sensitization to the hapten diphenylcyclopropenone (DPC). The source is a woman aged 25 to 45 with alopecia areata. Some clones in this sample may be carry-over from other donors' samples. The CDR3: CASSSDRGPLTF. The CDR3 DNA sequence: TGTGCCAGCAGCTCGGACAGGGGGCCCTTAACCTTC.